Detailed here is one T cell receptor (beta chain). The source of the sample is a study of PD-1 and CTLA-4 blockade in melanoma. Method: immunoSEQ multiplex PCR; TCRdb's copy keeps in-frame clones and lacks some. This table has 15,000 to 20,000 clones, roughly 73% appearing once. This CDR3 is 16 amino acids long. V was pared by 4 bases and J by 2 bases, with 3 bases of the junction left unmatched. Germline lookup yields CDR1 MNHNS and CDR2 SASEGT. The sequence was collected from a human donor with melanoma. The V gene is TRBV6-1, the J gene TRBJ1-6; 9 bases agree with TRBD1. The sequenced sample was CD8+ T cells from peripheral blood, obtained before anti-PD-1 treatment. The CDR3 spells CASSGGDRAYNSPLHF. CDR3 coding DNA: TGTGCCAGCAGTGGGGGGGACAGGGCCTATAATTCACCCCTCCACTTT.